This entry lists 25 T cell receptor beta chains sequenced from one sample in a study of technical replicates of blood from four donors. Generated by immunoSEQ multiplex PCR, the TCRdb table keeps only in-frame clones and is missing some. Of about 58,000 clones listed, 75% to 95% are singletons. Sequenced sample: PBMCs. The receptors stem from a human donor in good health. Some clones in this sample may be carry-over from other donors' samples.

The chain is built from TRBV15 and TRBJ2-1; TRBD2 aligns across 11 bases. Per germline, CDR1 LNHNV and CDR2 YYDKDF (reference sequence). The ends lost 0 bases at V and 5 bases at J; junction bases unmatched: 6. The CDR3 sequence is 17 residues long. CDR3 DNA: TGTGCCACCAGCAGAGAAGGGGGGACTAGCGGCCACAATGAGCAGTTCTTC. It encodes CATSREGGTSGHNEQFF.

The chain couples TRBV27 to TRBJ1-6, with a tentative D call TRBD1 (5 bases). The ends were cut back, 6 bases at V and 9 bases at J, with 9 bases in the middle. Germline CDR1 reads MNHEY; CDR2 reads SMNVEV (reference sequence). This CDR3 spans 12 amino acids. The CDR3 coding sequence is TGTGCCAGCAGGCAGGGATTTTCACCCCTCCACTTT. Its protein product is CASRQGFSPLHF.

This clone was counted only a few times. CDR3 amino acids: CSVRQGATYEQYF. The CDR3 DNA is TGCAGCGTTCGTCAAGGGGCCACCTACGAGCAGTACTTC. The chain links TRBV29-1 to TRBJ2-7, with a tentative D call TRBD1 (5 bases). The CDR3 sequence is 13 residues long. The V end was cut by 5 bases, the J end by 2 bases, with 13 bases between. From germline, CDR1 is SQVTM and CDR2 ANQGSEA.

This clone was detected once. The chain employs TRBV30 and TRBJ1-2; TRBD1 aligns across 8 bases. The V gene end was trimmed by 7 bases and the J gene end by 1 base; junction bases not matched to a gene: 2. Germline values: CDR1 GTSNPN, CDR2 SVGIG (reference sequence). The CDR3 is made up of 12 amino acids. CDR3 sequence reads: CASGGGNYGYTF. CDR3 nucleotides: TGTGCCTCAGGGGGCGGTAACTATGGCTACACCTTC.

The J gene is TRBJ2-5, the V gene TRBV9; TRBD2 is a possible D gene (5 bases). Germline V CDR1 and CDR2: SGDLS, YYNGEE. The CDR3 runs to 13 residues. The V gene lost 0 bases and the J gene lost 5 bases, with 8 bases spanning the gap. The CDR3 protein is CASSVAGGETQYF. The CDR3 DNA is TGTGCCAGCAGCGTAGCCGGAGGCGAGACCCAGTACTTC.

The rearrangement links TRBV14 to TRBJ2-7; possibly TRBD2 for D (6 bases). The V and J ends lost 6 bases and 4 bases respectively, with 22 bases between them. This CDR3 comprises 16 residues. Per germline, CDR1 SGHDN and CDR2 FVKESK. The CDR3 region is CASSPGGGAPGYEQYF. The CDR3 DNA is TGTGCCAGCAGTCCCGGGGGTGGGGCTCCAGGGTACGAGCAGTACTTC. Supplemented by reference TRBV14 and TRBJ2-7, the full variable domain reads EAGVTQFPSHSVIEKGQTVTLRCDPISGHDNLYWYRRVMGKEIKFLLHFVKESKQDESGMPNNRFLAERTGGTYSTLKVQPAELEDSGVYFCASSPGGGAPGYEQYFGPGTRLTVT.

The J gene is TRBJ2-7, the V gene TRBV4-1; 7 bases are shared with TRBD2. The trim removed 3 bases at V and 7 bases at J, leaving 12 bases unmatched. The CDR3 runs 15 residues. Looked up from germline, CDR1 is MGHRA and CDR2 is YSYEKL. This CDR3 is CASSQGGAGLREQYF. Written as DNA, the CDR3 is TGCGCCAGCAGCCAGGGCGGAGCGGGATTGAGAGAGCAGTACTTC.

The chain employs TRBV6-9 and TRBJ2-7; the D gene is possibly TRBD1 (6 bases). The CDR3 extends over 13 amino acids. In germline, CDR1 is MNHGY, CDR2 SVAAGI. V was clipped by 2 bases and J by 7 bases, with 12 bases between them. The CDR3 spells CASSYPQGCEQYF. The DNA for the CDR3 is TGTGCCAGCAGTTATCCACAGGGTTGTGAGCAGTACTTC.

The chain combines TRBV12-5 with TRBJ1-5; a weak D match, TRBD1 (5 bases). CDR1 is LGHNT and CDR2 is FRNRAP in the germline V gene. Trimming removed 0 bases at V and 6 bases at J, with 15 bases between. The CDR3 is 16 amino acids. Here the CDR3 DNA reads TGTGCTAGTGGTTTGGTACTGTGGGGGGAAGCTCAGCCCCAGCATTTT. Translated, it gives CASGLVLWGEAQPQHF.

J is TRBJ2-1 and V is TRBV6-5; D is undetermined. The CDR3 has 11 amino acids. CDR1 is MNHEY and CDR2 is SVGAGI in the germline V gene. The V and J ends lost 5 bases and 8 bases respectively, with 7 bases between them. The CDR3 DNA sequence: TGTGCCAGCAGTGTCGCGGATGAGCAGTTCTTC. This encodes CASSVADEQFF.

This sequence joins TRBV18 and TRBJ1-2; D uncertain. Germline lookup yields CDR1 KGHSH and CDR2 LQKENI. The CDR3 is 13 residues long. Trimming took off 3 bases at V and 7 bases at J, with 12 bases between the two ends. In nucleotides, the CDR3 is TGTGCCAGCTCACCGAGTGAGGGTGCTGGCTACACCTTC. Translating it yields CASSPSEGAGYTF.

The chain employs TRBV5-4 and TRBJ2-7, with 9 bases identical to TRBD1. Germline V CDR1 and CDR2: SGHNT, YYREEE (reference sequence). CDR3 size: 16 residues. The V gene end was trimmed by 2 bases and the J gene end by 3 bases; junction bases not matched to a gene: 9. Written as DNA, the CDR3 is TGTGCCAGCAGCTTATGGACAGGGGCGATAGTCTACGAGCAGTACTTC. This gives the protein CASSLWTGAIVYEQYF.

The chain couples TRBV4-3 to TRBJ2-7, with 9 bases identical to TRBD1. The CDR3 spans 16 residues. The germline V gene has CDR1 LGHNA and CDR2 YSLEER. J lost 5 bases, V lost 4 bases, and 12 bases had no gene match. The CDR3 loop reads CASSLQPAGTGNEQYF. CDR3 sequence (DNA): TGCGCCAGCAGCCTACAACCCGCCGGGACAGGGAACGAGCAGTACTTC.

The J gene is TRBJ2-2, the V gene TRBV18, with TRBD1 matching over 7 bases. This CDR3 spans 15 amino acids. Trimming cost V 5 bases and J 0 bases; bases outside gene matches: 3. Germline CDR1 is KGHSH and CDR2 is LQKENI. CDR3 nucleotide sequence: TGTGCCAGCTCAACGACAGGGACGAACACCGGGGAGCTGTTTTTT. Translating gives CASSTTGTNTGELFF.

The chain is built from TRBV27 and TRBJ1-1, with no clear D. Germline V CDR1 and CDR2: MNHEY, SMNVEV (reference sequence). This CDR3 is built from 14 residues. V was cut by 2 bases and J by 0 bases, with 7 bases left in between. CDR3 DNA sequence: TGTGCCAGCAGTTTAGTCGACTTGAACACTGAAGCTTTCTTT. This codes for CASSLVDLNTEAFF.

The CDR3 coding sequence is TGTGCCAGCAGCTTAGCTTCGCCGGGACAGTCCTCACGGGGGGATACGCAGTATTTT. This translates into CASSLASPGQSSRGDTQYF. This rearrangement joins TRBV7-2 to TRBJ2-3, with D possibly matching TRBD1 (7 bases). Germline loops: CDR1 SGHTA, CDR2 FQGNSA. This CDR3 contains 19 residues. Trimming stripped 0 bases from V and 6 bases from J, with 25 bases between.

The gene calls are TRBV4-3 and TRBJ2-5; perhaps TRBD1 as D (6 bases). V lost 2 bases, J lost 2 bases, and 12 bases lay in between. The germline V gene encodes CDR1 LGHNA and CDR2 YSLEER. CDR3 length: 15 amino acids. The CDR3 loop reads CASSQTGTLQETQYF. As DNA, the CDR3 is TGCGCCAGCAGCCAAACCGGGACACTTCAAGAGACCCAGTACTTC.

The V gene is TRBV4-2, the J gene TRBJ2-5; TRBD2 is a possible D gene (6 bases). The CDR3 extends over 16 amino acids. Germline CDR1 and CDR2: LGHNA and YNFKEQ. Between the trimmed V and J ends, which lost 0 bases and 5 bases, there was a span of 16 bases. DNA for the CDR3: TGTGCCAGCAGCCAAGATCTCGGGAGAGGCTGGGAGACCCAGTACTTC. Encoded protein: CASSQDLGRGWETQYF.

This chain connects TRBV6-1 to TRBJ2-5; possibly TRBD2 for D (6 bases). The germline V gene has CDR1 MNHNS and CDR2 SASEGT. This CDR3 region has 15 residues. V shed 4 bases and J shed 5 bases, with 17 bases lying between them. The CDR3 reads CASSANPGARETQYF. The CDR3, as DNA: TGTGCCAGCAGTGCCAATCCGGGAGCTCGGGAGACCCAGTACTTC.

The genes are TRBV7-2 and TRBJ2-7; 8 bases align to TRBD2. The V segment lost 2 bases and the J segment 2 bases; nucleotides outside the gene matches: 11. From germline, CDR1 is SGHTA and CDR2 FQGNSA. The CDR3 covers 17 residues. For the CDR3, the DNA is TGTGCCAGCAGCTTAATGGGGAGCGGGAGTGGGCCCTACGAGCAGTACTTC. It is translated as CASSLMGSGSGPYEQYF.

V is TRBV30 and J is TRBJ1-2; TRBD1 matches at 7 bases. CDR1 is GTSNPN, CDR2 SVGIG, per germline (reference sequence). Trimming removed 2 bases from V and 4 bases from J; junction bases left unmatched: 4. This CDR3 comprises 13 residues. CDR3 sequence reads: CAWSKGAGYGYTF. The CDR3 DNA reads as TGTGCCTGGAGTAAGGGGGCTGGCTATGGCTACACCTTC.

The chain has TRBV7-2 and TRBJ2-3; TRBD2 matches 8 bases. There are 15 residues in the CDR3. V trimming: 5 bases; J trimming: 0 bases; junction bases outside the gene matches: 4. Looked up from germline, CDR1 is SGHTA and CDR2 is FQGNSA. The CDR3 loop reads CASSTAGGSTDTQYF. The CDR3 DNA sequence: TGTGCCAGCAGCACGGCGGGGGGTAGCACAGATACGCAGTATTTT.

The V and J genes are TRBV7-2 and TRBJ2-7; 7 positions agree with TRBD2. The V gene's germline CDR1 is SGHTA and CDR2 FQGNSA. The CDR3 contains 14 residues. The V segment lost 3 bases and the J segment 1 base; nucleotides outside the gene matches: 3. The CDR3 bases are TGTGCCAGCAGCTTTGGGGGGGGTTCCTACGAGCAGTACTTC. Translating gives CASSFGGGSYEQYF. Looking up the rest from reference TRBV7-2 and TRBJ2-7 gives the full variable domain: GAGVSQSPSNKVTEKGKDVELRCDPISGHTALYWYRQSLGQGLEFLIYFQGNSAPDKSGLPSDRFSAERTGGSVSTLTIQRTQQEDSAVYLCASSFGGGSYEQYFGPGTRLTVT.

This clone is a singleton in its sample. This chain's CDR3 is CASSQGQTYEQYF. CDR3 DNA sequence: TGCGCCAGCAGCCAAGGACAGACCTACGAGCAGTACTTC. This sequence joins TRBV4-1 and TRBJ2-7; tentative D call: TRBD1 (5 bases). V was trimmed by 1 base and J by 2 bases, leaving 6 bases between them. Per germline, CDR1 MGHRA and CDR2 YSYEKL. This CDR3 contains 13 residues.

The chain joins TRBV6-1 to TRBJ1-5; D not certain. Trimming shortened V by 4 bases and J by 3 bases, and 7 bases separated the two germline ends. The germline V gene has CDR1 MNHNS and CDR2 SASEGT. This CDR3 has 13 amino acids. CDR3 sequence (DNA): TGTGCCAGCAGTGTGGGCCTCAATCAGCCCCAGCATTTT. Protein sequence: CASSVGLNQPQHF.